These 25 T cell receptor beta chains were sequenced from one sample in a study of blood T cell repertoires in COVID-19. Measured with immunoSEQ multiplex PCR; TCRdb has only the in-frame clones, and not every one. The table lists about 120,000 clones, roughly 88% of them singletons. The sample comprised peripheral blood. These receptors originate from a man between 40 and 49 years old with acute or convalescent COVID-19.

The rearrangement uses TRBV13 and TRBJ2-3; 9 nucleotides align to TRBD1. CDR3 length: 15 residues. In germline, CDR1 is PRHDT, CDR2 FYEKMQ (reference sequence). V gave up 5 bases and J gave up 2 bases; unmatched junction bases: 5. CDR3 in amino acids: CASSLTGGPTDTQYF. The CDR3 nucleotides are TGTGCCAGCAGCCTGACAGGGGGTCCCACAGATACGCAGTATTTT.

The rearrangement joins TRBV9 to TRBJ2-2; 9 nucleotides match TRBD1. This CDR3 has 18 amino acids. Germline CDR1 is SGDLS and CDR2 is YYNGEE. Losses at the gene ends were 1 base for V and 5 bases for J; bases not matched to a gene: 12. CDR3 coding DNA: TGTGCCAGCAGCGTAACACAGGGGGCGAGGTTGGAAACCGGGGAGCTGTTTTTT. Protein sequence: CASSVTQGARLETGELFF.

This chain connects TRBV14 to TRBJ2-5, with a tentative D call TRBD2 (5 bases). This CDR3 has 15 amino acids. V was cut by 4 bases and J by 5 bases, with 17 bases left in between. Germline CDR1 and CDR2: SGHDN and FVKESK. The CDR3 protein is CASSLSVGVGETQYF. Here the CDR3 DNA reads TGTGCCAGCAGCCTGTCAGTGGGAGTAGGGGAGACCCAGTACTTC.

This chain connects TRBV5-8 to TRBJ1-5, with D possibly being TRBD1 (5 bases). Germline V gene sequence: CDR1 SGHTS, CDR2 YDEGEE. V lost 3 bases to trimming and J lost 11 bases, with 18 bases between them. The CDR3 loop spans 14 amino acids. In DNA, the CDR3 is TGTGCCAGCAGCTCTCCCCCTGCAGGGAGGTCCCAGCATTTT. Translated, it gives CASSSPPAGRSQHF.

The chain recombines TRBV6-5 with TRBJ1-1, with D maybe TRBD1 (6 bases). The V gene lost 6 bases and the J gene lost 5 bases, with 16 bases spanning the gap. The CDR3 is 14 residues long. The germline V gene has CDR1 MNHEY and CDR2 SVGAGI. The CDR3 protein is CASRTQGSGTEAFF. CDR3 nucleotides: TGTGCCAGCAGAACACAGGGTAGCGGGACTGAAGCTTTCTTT.

The CDR3, as DNA: TGTGCCAGCAGTTTAGGACAGGGAAACTATGGCTACACCTTC. This translates into CASSLGQGNYGYTF. The V call is TRBV27, the J call TRBJ1-2; 8 bases agree with TRBD1. V was pared by 2 bases and J by 2 bases, with 1 base of the junction left unmatched. Looked up from germline, CDR1 is MNHEY and CDR2 is SMNVEV (reference sequence). The CDR3 has 14 amino acids.

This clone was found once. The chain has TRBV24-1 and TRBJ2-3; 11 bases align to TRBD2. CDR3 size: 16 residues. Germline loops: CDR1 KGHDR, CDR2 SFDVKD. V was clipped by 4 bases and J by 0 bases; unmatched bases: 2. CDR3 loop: CATSERTSGSTDTQYF. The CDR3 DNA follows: TGTGCCACCAGTGAGCGGACTAGCGGGAGCACAGATACGCAGTATTTT.

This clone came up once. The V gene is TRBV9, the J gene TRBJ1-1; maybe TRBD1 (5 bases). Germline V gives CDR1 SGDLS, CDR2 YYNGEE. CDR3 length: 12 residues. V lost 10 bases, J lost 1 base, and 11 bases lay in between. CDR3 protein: CASGTANTEAFF. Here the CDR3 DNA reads TGTGCCTCCGGGACTGCGAACACTGAAGCTTTCTTT.

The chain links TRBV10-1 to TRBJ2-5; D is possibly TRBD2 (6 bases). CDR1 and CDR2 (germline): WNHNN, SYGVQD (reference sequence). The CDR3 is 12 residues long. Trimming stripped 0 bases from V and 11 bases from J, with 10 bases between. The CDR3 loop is CASSESEGRQYF. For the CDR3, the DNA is TGCGCCAGCAGTGAGTCGGAGGGGAGACAGTACTTC.

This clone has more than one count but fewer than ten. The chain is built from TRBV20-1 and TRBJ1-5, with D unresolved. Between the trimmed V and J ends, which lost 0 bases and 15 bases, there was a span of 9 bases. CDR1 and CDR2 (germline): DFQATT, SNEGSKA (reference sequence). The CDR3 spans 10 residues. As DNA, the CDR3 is TGCAGTGCTAGAGAGGAGGGAAGGCATTTT. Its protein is CSAREEGRHF.

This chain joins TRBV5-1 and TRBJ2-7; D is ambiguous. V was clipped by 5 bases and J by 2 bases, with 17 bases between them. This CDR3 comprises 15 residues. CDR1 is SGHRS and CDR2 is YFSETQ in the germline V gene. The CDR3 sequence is CASRASPRATYEQYF. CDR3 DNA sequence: TGCGCCAGCAGAGCAAGCCCCAGAGCGACCTACGAGCAGTACTTC.

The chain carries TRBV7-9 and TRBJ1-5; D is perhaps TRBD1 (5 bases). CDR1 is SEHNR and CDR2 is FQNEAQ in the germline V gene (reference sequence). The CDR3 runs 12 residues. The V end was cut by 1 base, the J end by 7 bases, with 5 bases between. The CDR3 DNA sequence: TGTGCCAGCAGCTTAGAGGGGCAGCCCCAGCATTTT. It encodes CASSLEGQPQHF.

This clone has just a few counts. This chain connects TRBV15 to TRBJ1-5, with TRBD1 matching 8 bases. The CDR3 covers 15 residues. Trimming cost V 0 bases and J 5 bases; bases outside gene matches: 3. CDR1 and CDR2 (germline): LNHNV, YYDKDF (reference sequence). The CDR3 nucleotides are TGTGCCACCAGCAGAGATCTGGACAGGGATCAGCCCCAGCATTTT. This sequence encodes CATSRDLDRDQPQHF.

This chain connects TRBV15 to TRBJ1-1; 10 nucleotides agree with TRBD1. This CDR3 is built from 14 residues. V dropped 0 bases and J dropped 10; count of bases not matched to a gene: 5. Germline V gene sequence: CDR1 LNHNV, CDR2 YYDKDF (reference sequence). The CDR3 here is CATSRDRQGARAFF. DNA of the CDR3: TGTGCCACCAGCAGAGATAGACAGGGGGCGAGAGCTTTCTTT.

The CDR3: CASSFSGGNTDTQYF. In DNA form, the CDR3 reads TGCGCCAGCAGCTTTAGCGGGGGAAACACAGATACGCAGTATTTT. The rearrangement links TRBV5-1 to TRBJ2-3, with 9 bases matching TRBD2. Per germline, CDR1 SGHRS and CDR2 YFSETQ. This CDR3 contains 15 residues. After removal of 2 bases from V and 2 bases from J, the junction contained 3 bases not matched to a gene. Together with reference TRBV5-1 and TRBJ2-3, the CDR3 gives the full variable domain: KAGVTQTPRYLIKTRGQQVTLSCSPISGHRSVSWYQQTPGQGLQFLFEYFSETQRNKGNFPGRFSGRQFSNSRSEMNVSTLELGDSALYLCASSFSGGNTDTQYFGPGTRLTVL.

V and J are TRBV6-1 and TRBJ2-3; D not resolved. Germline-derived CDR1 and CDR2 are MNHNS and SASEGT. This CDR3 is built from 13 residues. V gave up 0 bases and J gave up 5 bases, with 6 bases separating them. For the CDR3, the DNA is TGTGCCAGCAGTGAAGCAGTAGTAGATACGCAGTATTTT. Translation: CASSEAVVDTQYF.

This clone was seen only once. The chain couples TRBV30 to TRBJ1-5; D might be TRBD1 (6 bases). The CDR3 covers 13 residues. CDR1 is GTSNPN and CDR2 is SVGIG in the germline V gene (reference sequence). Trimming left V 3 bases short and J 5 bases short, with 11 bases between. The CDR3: CAWSLAGDQPQHF. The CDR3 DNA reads TGTGCCTGGAGCTTGGCAGGGGATCAGCCCCAGCATTTT.

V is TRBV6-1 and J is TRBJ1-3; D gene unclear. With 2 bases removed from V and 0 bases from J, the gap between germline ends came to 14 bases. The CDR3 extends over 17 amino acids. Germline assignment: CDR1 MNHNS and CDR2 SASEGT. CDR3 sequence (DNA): TGTGCCAGCAGTGAACTCGGGGAGTGGAGCTCTGGAAACACCATATATTTT. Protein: CASSELGEWSSGNTIYF.

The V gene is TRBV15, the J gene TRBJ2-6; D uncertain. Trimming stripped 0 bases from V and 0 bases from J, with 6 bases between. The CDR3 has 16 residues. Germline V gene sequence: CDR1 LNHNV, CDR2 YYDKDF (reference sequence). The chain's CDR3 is CATSRENYSGANVLTF. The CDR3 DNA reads TGTGCCACCAGCAGAGAGAACTACTCTGGGGCCAACGTCCTGACTTTC.

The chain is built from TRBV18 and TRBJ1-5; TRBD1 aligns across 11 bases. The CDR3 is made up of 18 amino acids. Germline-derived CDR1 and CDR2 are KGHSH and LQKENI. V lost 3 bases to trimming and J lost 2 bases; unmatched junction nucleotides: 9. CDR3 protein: CASSPGTGGVGGNQPQHF. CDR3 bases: TGTGCCAGCTCACCGGGGACAGGGGGAGTCGGGGGCAATCAGCCCCAGCATTTT. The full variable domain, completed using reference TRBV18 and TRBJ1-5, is NAGVMQNPRHLVRRRGQEARLRCSPMKGHSHVYWYRQLPEEGLKFMVYLQKENIIDESGMPKERFSAEFPKEGPSILRIQQVVRGDSAAYFCASSPGTGGVGGNQPQHFGDGTRLSIL.

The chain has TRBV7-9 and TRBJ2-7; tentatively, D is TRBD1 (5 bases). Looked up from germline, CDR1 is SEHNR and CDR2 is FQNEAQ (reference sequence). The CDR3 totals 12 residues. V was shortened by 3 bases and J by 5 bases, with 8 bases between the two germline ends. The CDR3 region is CASSFSGNEQYF. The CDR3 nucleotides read TGTGCCAGCAGCTTCTCAGGGAACGAGCAGTACTTC.

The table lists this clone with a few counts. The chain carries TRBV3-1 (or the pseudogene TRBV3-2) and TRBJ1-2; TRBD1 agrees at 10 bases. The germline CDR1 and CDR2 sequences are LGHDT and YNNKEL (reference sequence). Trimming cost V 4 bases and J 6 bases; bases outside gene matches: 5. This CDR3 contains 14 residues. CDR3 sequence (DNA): TGTGCCAGCAGCCCCCGGGACAGGGGAGATGGCTACACCTTC. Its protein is CASSPRDRGDGYTF.

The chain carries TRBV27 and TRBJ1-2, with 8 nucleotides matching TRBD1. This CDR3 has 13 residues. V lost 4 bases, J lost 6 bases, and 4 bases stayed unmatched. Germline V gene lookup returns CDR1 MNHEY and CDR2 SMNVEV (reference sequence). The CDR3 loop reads CASSSSDRDGYTF. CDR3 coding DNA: TGTGCCAGCAGTTCCTCGGACAGGGATGGCTACACCTTC.

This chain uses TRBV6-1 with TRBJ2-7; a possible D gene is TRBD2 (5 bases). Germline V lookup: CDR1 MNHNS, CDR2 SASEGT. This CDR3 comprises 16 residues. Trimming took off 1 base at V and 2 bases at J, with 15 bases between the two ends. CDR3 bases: TGTGCCAGCAGTGAAGAAGTAGACTTGGGAGCCTACGAGCAGTACTTC. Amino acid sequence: CASSEEVDLGAYEQYF.

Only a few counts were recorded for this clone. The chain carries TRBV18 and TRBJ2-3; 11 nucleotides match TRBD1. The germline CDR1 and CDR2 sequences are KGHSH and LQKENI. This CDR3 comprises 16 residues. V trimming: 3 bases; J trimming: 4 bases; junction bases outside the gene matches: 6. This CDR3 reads CASSPPGQGVADTQYF. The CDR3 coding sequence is TGTGCCAGCTCACCCCCGGGACAGGGGGTCGCAGATACGCAGTATTTT. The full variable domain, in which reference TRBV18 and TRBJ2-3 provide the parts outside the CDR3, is NAGVMQNPRHLVRRRGQEARLRCSPMKGHSHVYWYRQLPEEGLKFMVYLQKENIIDESGMPKERFSAEFPKEGPSILRIQQVVRGDSAAYFCASSPPGQGVADTQYFGPGTRLTVL.